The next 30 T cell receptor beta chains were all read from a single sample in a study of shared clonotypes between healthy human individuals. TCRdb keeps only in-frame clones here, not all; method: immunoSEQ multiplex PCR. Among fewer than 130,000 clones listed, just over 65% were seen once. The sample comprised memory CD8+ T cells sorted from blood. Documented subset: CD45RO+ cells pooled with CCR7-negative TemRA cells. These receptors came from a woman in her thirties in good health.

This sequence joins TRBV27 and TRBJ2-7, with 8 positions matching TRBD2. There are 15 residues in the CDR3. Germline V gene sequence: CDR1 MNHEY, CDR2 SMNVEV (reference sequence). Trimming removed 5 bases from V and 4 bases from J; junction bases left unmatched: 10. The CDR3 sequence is CASSSLTGGGYEQYF. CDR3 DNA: TGTGCCAGCAGTAGCTTGACGGGAGGGGGGTACGAGCAGTACTTC.

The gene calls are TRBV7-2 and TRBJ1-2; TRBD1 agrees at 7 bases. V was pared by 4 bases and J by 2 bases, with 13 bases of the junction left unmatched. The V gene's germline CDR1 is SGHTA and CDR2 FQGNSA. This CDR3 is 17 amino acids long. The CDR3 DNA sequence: TGTGCCAGCAGCTACCCTCGGGACAGAAGCATCAACTATGGCTACACCTTC. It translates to CASSYPRDRSINYGYTF.

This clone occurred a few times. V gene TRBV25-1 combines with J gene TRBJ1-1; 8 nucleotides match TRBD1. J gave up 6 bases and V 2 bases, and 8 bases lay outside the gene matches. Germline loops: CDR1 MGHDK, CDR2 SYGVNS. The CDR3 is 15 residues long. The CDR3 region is CASSEPGQGSPEAFF. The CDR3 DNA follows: TGTGCCAGCAGTGAACCTGGACAGGGAAGTCCTGAAGCTTTCTTT. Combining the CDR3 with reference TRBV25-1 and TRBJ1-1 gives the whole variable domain EADIYQTPRYLVIGTGKKITLECSQTMGHDKMYWYQQDPGMELHLIHYSYGVNSTEKGDLSSESTVSRIRTEHFPLTLESARPSHTSQYLCASSEPGQGSPEAFFGQGTRLTVV.

CDR3 loop: CATESGGHSGNTIYF. The CDR3 bases are TGTGCCACGGAGTCAGGAGGCCACTCTGGAAACACCATATATTTT. The chain joins TRBV6-6 to TRBJ1-3, with D unclear. With 10 bases removed from V and 0 bases from J, the gap between germline ends came to 16 bases. The CDR3 consists of 15 residues. Germline V CDR1 and CDR2: MNHNY, SVGAGI (reference sequence).

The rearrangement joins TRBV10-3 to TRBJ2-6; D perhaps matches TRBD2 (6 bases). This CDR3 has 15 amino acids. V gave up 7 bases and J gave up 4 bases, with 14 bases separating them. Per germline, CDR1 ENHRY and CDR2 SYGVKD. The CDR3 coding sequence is TGTGCCATCACCGAAGGAGGGTTAGGGGCCAACGTCCTGACTTTC. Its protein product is CAITEGGLGANVLTF.

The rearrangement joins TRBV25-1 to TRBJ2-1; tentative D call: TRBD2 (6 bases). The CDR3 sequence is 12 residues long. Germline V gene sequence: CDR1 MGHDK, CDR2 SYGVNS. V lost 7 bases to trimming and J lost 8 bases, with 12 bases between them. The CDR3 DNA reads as TGTGCCAGCACCGAGGAGGGGCATGAGCAGTTCTTC. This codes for CASTEEGHEQFF. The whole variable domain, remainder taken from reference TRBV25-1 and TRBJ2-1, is EADIYQTPRYLVIGTGKKITLECSQTMGHDKMYWYQQDPGMELHLIHYSYGVNSTEKGDLSSESTVSRIRTEHFPLTLESARPSHTSQYLCASTEEGHEQFFGPGTRLTVL.

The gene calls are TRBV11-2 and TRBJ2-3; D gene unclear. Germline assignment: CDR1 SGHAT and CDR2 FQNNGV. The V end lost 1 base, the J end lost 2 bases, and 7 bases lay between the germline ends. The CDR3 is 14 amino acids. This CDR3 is CASSLGSYTDTQYF. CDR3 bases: TGTGCCAGCAGCTTAGGGTCCTACACAGATACGCAGTATTTT.

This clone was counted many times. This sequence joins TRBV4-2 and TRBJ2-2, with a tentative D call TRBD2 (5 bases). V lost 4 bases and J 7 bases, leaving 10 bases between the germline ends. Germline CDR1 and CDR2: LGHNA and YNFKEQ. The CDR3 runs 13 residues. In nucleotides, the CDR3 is TGTGCCAGCAGCCCCCGCGGACTCGGGGAGCTGTTTTTT. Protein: CASSPRGLGELFF.

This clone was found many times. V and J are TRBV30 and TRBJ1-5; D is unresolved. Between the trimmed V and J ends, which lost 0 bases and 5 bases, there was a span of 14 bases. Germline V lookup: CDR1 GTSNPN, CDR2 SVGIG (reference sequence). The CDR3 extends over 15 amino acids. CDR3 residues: CAWSVLAYRDQPQHF. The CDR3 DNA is TGTGCCTGGAGTGTACTAGCTTATAGGGATCAGCCCCAGCATTTT.

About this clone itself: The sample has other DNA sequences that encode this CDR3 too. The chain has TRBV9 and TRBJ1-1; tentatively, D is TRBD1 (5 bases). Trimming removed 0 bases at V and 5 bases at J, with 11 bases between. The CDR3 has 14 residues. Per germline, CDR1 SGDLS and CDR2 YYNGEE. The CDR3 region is CASSVAWGGTEAFF. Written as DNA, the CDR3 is TGTGCCAGCAGCGTAGCTTGGGGGGGTACTGAAGCTTTCTTT.

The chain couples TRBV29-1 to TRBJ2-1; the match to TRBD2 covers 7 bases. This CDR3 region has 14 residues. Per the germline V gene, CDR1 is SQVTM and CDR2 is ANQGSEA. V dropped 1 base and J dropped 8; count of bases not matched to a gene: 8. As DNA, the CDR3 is TGCAGCGTTGAAGGGTCGGGAGGTTCCTATGAGCAGTTCTTC. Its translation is CSVEGSGGSYEQFF.

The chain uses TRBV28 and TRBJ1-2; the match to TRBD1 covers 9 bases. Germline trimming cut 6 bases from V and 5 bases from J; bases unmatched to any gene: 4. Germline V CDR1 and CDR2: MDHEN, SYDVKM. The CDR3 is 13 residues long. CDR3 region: CASRPGTGYGYTF. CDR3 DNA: TGTGCCAGCAGACCCGGGACAGGGTATGGCTACACCTTC.

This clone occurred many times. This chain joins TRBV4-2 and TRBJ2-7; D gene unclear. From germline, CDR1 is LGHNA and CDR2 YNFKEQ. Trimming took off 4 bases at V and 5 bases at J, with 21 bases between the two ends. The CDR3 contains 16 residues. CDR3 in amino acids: CASSPDWTATSHEQYF. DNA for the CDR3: TGTGCCAGCAGCCCAGATTGGACGGCCACTTCTCACGAGCAGTACTTC.

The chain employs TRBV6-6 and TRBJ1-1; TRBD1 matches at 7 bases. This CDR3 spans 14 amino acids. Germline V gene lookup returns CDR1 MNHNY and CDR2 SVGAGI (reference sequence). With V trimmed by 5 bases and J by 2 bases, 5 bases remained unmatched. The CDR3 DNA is TGTGCCAGCAGTGGGACAGCCATAAACACTGAAGCTTTCTTT. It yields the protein CASSGTAINTEAFF.

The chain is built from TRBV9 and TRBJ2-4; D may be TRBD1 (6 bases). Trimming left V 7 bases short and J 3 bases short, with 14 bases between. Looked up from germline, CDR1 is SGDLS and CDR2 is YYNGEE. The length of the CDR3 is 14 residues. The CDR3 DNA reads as TGTGCCAGCTCCAAAAGAGGGGGCAAAAACATTCAGTACTTC. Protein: CASSKRGGKNIQYF.

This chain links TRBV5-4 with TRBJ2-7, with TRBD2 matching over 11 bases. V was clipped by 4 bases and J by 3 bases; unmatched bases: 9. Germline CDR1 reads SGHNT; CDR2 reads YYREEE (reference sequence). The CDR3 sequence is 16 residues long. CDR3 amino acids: CASSQVIGTSGYEQYF. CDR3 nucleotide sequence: TGTGCCAGCAGCCAAGTAATAGGGACTAGCGGCTACGAGCAGTACTTC.

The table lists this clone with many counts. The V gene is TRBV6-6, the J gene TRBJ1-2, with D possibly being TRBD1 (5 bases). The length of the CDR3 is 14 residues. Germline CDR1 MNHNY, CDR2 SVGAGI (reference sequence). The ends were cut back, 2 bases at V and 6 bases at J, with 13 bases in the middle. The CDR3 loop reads CASSYQGGADGYTF. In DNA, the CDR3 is TGTGCCAGCAGTTACCAGGGAGGAGCGGATGGCTACACCTTC.

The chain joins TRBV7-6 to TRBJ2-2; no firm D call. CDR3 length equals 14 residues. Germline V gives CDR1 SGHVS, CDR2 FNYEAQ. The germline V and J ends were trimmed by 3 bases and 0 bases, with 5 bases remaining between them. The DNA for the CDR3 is TGTGCCAGCAGCTTGGGAACGAACACCGGGGAGCTGTTTTTT. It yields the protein CASSLGTNTGELFF.

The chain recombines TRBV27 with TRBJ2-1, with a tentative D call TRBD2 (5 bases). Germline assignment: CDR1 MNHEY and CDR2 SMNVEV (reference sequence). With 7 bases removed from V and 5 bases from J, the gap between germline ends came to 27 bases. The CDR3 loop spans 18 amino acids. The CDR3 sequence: CASTKLMGEGLWDNEQFF. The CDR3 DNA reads TGTGCCAGCACCAAGCTGATGGGCGAGGGCCTCTGGGACAATGAGCAGTTCTTC.

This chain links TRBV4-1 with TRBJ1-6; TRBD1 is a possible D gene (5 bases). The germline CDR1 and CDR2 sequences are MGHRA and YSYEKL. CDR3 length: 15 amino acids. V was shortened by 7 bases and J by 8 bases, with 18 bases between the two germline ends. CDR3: CASTRDSGGDSPLHF. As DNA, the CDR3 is TGCGCCAGCACCCGGGACTCCGGAGGAGATTCACCCCTCCACTTT.

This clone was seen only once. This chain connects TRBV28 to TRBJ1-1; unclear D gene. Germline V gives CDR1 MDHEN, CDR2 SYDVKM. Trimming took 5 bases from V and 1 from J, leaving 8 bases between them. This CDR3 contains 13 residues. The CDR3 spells CASSIKGNTEAFF. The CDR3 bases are TGTGCCAGCAGTATAAAGGGGAACACTGAAGCTTTCTTT. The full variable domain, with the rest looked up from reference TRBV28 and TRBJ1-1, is DVKVTQSSRYLVKRTGEKVFLECVQDMDHENMFWYRQDPGLGLRLIYFSYDVKMKEKGDIPEGYSVSREKKERFSLILESASTNQTSMYLCASSIKGNTEAFFGQGTRLTVV.

The CDR3 protein is CASRTQSATEAFF. In DNA form, the CDR3 reads TGTGCCAGCCGTACTCAAAGTGCCACTGAAGCTTTCTTT. The gene calls are TRBV27 and TRBJ1-1; no clear D gene. Germline loops: CDR1 MNHEY, CDR2 SMNVEV (reference sequence). The CDR3 consists of 13 residues. Trimming removed 8 bases at V and 4 bases at J, with 14 bases between.

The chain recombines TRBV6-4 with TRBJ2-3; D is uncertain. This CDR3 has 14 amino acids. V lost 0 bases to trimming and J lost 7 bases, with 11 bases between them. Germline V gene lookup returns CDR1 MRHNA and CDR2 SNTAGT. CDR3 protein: CASSDSDGSHTQYF. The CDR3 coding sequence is TGTGCCAGCAGTGACTCGGACGGTTCTCATACGCAGTATTTT.

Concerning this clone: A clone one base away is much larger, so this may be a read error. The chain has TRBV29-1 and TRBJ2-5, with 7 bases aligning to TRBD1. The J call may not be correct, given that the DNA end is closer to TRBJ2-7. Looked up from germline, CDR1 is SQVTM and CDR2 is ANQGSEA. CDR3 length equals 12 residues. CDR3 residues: CSVRDSSYEQYF. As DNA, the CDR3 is TGCAGCGTACGGGACAGCTCCTACGAGCAGTACTTC.

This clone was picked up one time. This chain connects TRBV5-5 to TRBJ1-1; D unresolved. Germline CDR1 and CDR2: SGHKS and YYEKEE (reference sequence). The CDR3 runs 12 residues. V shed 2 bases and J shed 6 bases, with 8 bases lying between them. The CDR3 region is CASSLTGAEAFF. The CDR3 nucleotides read TGTGCCAGCAGCTTAACTGGGGCTGAAGCTTTCTTT.

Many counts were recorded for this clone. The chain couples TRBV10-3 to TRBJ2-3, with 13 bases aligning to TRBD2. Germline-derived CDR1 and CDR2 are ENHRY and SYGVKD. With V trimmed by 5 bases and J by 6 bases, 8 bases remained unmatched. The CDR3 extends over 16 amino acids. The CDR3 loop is CAISPSGTSGEDTQYF. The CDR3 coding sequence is TGTGCCATCAGTCCCTCGGGGACTAGCGGGGAGGATACGCAGTATTTT.

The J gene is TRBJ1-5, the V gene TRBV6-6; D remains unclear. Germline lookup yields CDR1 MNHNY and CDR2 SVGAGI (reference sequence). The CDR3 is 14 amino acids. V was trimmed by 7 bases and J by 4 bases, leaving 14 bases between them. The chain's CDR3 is CASTWRLLNQPQHF. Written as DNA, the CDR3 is TGTGCCAGCACATGGCGGTTATTAAATCAGCCCCAGCATTTT.

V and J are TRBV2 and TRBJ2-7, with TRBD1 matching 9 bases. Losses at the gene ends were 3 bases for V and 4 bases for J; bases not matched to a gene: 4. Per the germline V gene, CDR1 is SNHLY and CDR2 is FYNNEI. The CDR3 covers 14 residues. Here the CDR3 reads CASSDGTGNYEQYF. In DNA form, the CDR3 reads TGTGCCAGCAGTGACGGGACAGGGAATTACGAGCAGTACTTC. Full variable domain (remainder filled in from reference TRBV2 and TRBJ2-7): EPEVTQTPSHQVTQMGQEVILRCVPISNHLYFYWYRQILGQKVEFLVSFYNNEISEKSEIFDDQFSVERPDGSNFTLKIRSTKLEDSAMYFCASSDGTGNYEQYFGPGTRLTVT.

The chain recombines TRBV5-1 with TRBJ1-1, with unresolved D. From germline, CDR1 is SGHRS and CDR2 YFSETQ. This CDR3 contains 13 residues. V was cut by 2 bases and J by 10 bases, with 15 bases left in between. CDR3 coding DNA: TGCGCCAGCAGCTTTTCGGCAACAAGTGGAGCTTTCTTT. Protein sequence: CASSFSATSGAFF.

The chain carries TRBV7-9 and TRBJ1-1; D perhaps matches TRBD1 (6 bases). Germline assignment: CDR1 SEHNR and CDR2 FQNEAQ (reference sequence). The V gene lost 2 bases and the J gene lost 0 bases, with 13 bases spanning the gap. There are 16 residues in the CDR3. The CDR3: CASSLWAGELNTEAFF. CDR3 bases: TGTGCCAGCAGCTTATGGGCAGGGGAACTGAACACTGAAGCTTTCTTT.